These 32 T cell receptor beta chains came from one sample sequenced in a study of CD8+ T cells in alopecia areata. Extraction of RNA preceded its reverse transcription into cDNA, which served as the sequencing template. Here immunoSEQ multiplex PCR was the method, and the copy in TCRdb shows in-frame clones only, minus some. The repertoire includes fewer than 90,000 clones, about 51% of them detected once, and 5.7% sits in the top ten. The source material was NKG2D-high CD8+ T cells sorted from blood. The source is a human donor with alopecia areata.

The V gene is TRBV14, the J gene TRBJ2-1, with 8 positions matching TRBD2. The CDR3 covers 16 residues. V shed 1 base, J shed 4 bases, and the junction held 6 bases outside the gene matches. CDR1 is SGHDN and CDR2 is FVKESK in the germline V gene. The CDR3 DNA sequence: TGTGCCAGCAGCCAAGCGGGAGGGCCCTTTTACAATGAGCAGTTCTTC. Translating gives CASSQAGGPFYNEQFF.

This clone appeared once. Here the CDR3 DNA reads TGTGCCAGCAGCTGGGGCTACGAGCAGTACTTC. Its protein product is CASSWGYEQYF. The chain combines TRBV27 with TRBJ2-7, with unresolved D. This CDR3 region has 11 residues. Looked up from germline, CDR1 is MNHEY and CDR2 is SMNVEV (reference sequence). Trimming took off 6 bases at V and 3 bases at J, with 6 bases between the two ends.

This clone was seen a few times. V is TRBV29-1 and J is TRBJ2-5, with D possibly being TRBD1 or TRBD2 (5 bases each). CDR1 and CDR2 from the germline V gene are SQVTM and ANQGSEA. V shed 8 bases and J shed 6 bases, with 19 bases lying between them. The CDR3 totals 13 residues. The CDR3 nucleotides read TGCAGCATTCGGGACCCCCGTAAACAGACCCAGTACTTC. Its protein is CSIRDPRKQTQYF.

The chain combines TRBV7-9 with TRBJ2-7; no clear D. V lost 1 base and J 3 bases, leaving 7 bases between the germline ends. Germline V gene sequence: CDR1 SEHNR, CDR2 FQNEAQ (reference sequence). This CDR3 comprises 13 residues. The CDR3 reads CASSLEGGYEQYF. CDR3 nucleotides: TGTGCCAGCAGCTTAGAGGGCGGCTACGAGCAGTACTTC. The full variable domain, its missing parts supplied by reference TRBV7-9 and TRBJ2-7, is DTGVSQNPRHKITKRGQNVTFRCDPISEHNRLYWYRQTLGQGPEFLTYFQNEAQLEKSRLLSDRFSAERPKGSFSTLEIQRTEQGDSAMYLCASSLEGGYEQYFGPGTRLTVT.

This clone has only a few counts. The rearrangement uses TRBV25-1 and TRBJ2-5; D possibly corresponds to TRBD2 (6 bases). The CDR3 has 15 residues. The V and J ends lost 3 bases and 3 bases respectively, with 14 bases between them. CDR1 is MGHDK, CDR2 SYGVNS, per germline. CDR3 sequence (DNA): TGTGCCAGCAGTGATACCGGGAGAATTGAAGAGACCCAGTACTTC. Its translation: CASSDTGRIEETQYF.

The chain couples TRBV2 to TRBJ1-1, with D possibly TRBD1 on 5 matching bases. There are 11 residues in the CDR3. Germline CDR1 and CDR2: SNHLY and FYNNEI. Trimming pared 4 bases from V and 8 bases from J, leaving 8 bases between. The CDR3 DNA sequence: TGTGCCAGCAGTGGGGGCATGGAAGCTTTCTTT. The encoded protein is CASSGGMEAFF.

The V gene is TRBV15, the J gene TRBJ2-5; TRBD2 matches 8 bases. The CDR3 loop spans 17 amino acids. CDR1 and CDR2 from the germline V gene are LNHNV and YYDKDF (reference sequence). J gave up 0 bases and V 0 bases, and 6 bases lay outside the gene matches. For the CDR3, the DNA is TGTGCCACCAGCAGAGATGGGGTAGCGGGGTACCAAGAGACCCAGTACTTC. Residues: CATSRDGVAGYQETQYF.

The chain has TRBV25-1 and TRBJ1-1, with D unresolved. V was cut by 6 bases and J by 6 bases, with 14 bases left in between. Per the germline V gene, CDR1 is MGHDK and CDR2 is SYGVNS. The CDR3 has 13 residues. The CDR3: CASRPTGGSEAFF. The CDR3, as DNA: TGTGCCAGCAGACCGACGGGAGGCTCTGAAGCTTTCTTT.

V usage is TRBV2 and J usage is TRBJ2-1, with 7 bases fitting TRBD1. Germline CDR1 SNHLY, CDR2 FYNNEI. Losses at the gene ends were 8 bases for V and 4 bases for J; bases not matched to a gene: 11. The CDR3 runs to 15 residues. CDR3 nucleotides: TGTGCCAGCGGAGAAAACAGGGGATTTTACAATGAGCAGTTCTTC. Its protein product is CASGENRGFYNEQFF.

This clone has a handful of counts. This rearrangement joins TRBV29-1 to TRBJ2-3; D uncertain. CDR3 length equals 14 residues. Germline V lookup: CDR1 SQVTM, CDR2 ANQGSEA. Deletions cut 3 bases from V and 1 base from J, with 11 bases between. As DNA, the CDR3 is TGCAGCGTTGAGCTGGGATCTGGCACAGATACGCAGTATTTT. It codes for CSVELGSGTDTQYF.

The genes are TRBV5-1 and TRBJ2-1, with D perhaps matching TRBD1 (6 bases). This CDR3 has 16 residues. Trimming removed 3 bases from V and 2 bases from J, with 15 bases in between. Germline lookup yields CDR1 SGHRS and CDR2 YFSETQ. The CDR3 nucleotides read TGCGCCAGCAGCTCGGAACCAGGGGTAGCCTACAATGAGCAGTTCTTC. Its translation: CASSSEPGVAYNEQFF. Full variable domain (outside the CDR3, taken from reference TRBV5-1 and TRBJ2-1): KAGVTQTPRYLIKTRGQQVTLSCSPISGHRSVSWYQQTPGQGLQFLFEYFSETQRNKGNFPGRFSGRQFSNSRSEMNVSTLELGDSALYLCASSSEPGVAYNEQFFGPGTRLTVL.

The CDR3: CASRTGTSGYNEQFF. CDR3 in DNA: TGTGCCAGCAGAACCGGGACTAGCGGCTACAATGAGCAGTTCTTC. This sequence joins TRBV27 and TRBJ2-1, with TRBD2 identical over 11 bases. CDR1 MNHEY and CDR2 SMNVEV come from the germline V gene (reference sequence). There are 15 residues in the CDR3. V trimming: 6 bases; J trimming: 3 bases; junction bases outside the gene matches: 4.

The genes are TRBV6-5 and TRBJ2-1, with D possibly matching TRBD2 (5 bases). The CDR3 runs 14 residues. Between the trimmed V and J ends, which lost 0 bases and 11 bases, there was a span of 14 bases. Germline loops: CDR1 MNHEY, CDR2 SVGAGI. In nucleotides, the CDR3 is TGTGCCAGCAGTTACTCCGGCCTAGCCCTTAAGCAGTTCTTC. Translating it yields CASSYSGLALKQFF.

The V and J genes are TRBV6-5 and TRBJ2-7, with 10 nucleotides matching TRBD2. The CDR3 totals 15 residues. J was trimmed by 7 bases and V by 7 bases; bases with no gene match: 13. The germline gives CDR1 MNHEY, CDR2 SVGAGI. The CDR3 region has the DNA TGTGCCAGCACGGGATCCGGGACTAGCGTCTTTGAGCAGTACTTC. This encodes CASTGSGTSVFEQYF.

This clone has just a few counts. The chain recombines TRBV29-1 with TRBJ1-4; no definite D call. Trimming cost V 4 bases and J 8 bases, with 11 bases left between them. The length of the CDR3 is 12 residues. CDR1 is SQVTM, CDR2 ANQGSEA, per germline. The CDR3 region is CSVVTASEKLFF. CDR3 sequence (DNA): TGCAGCGTTGTTACCGCCAGCGAAAAACTGTTTTTT.

This clone was detected a few times. J is TRBJ2-3 and V is TRBV9; tentative D call: TRBD1 (6 bases). The CDR3 covers 14 residues. Germline V gene data show CDR1 as SGDLS and CDR2 as YYNGEE. The ends were cut back, 2 bases at V and 3 bases at J, with 10 bases in the middle. CDR3 bases: TGTGCCAGCAGCGTTGACAGGATGACAGATACGCAGTATTTT. Its protein is CASSVDRMTDTQYF.

This clone was counted a few times. The chain couples TRBV5-6 to TRBJ1-5, with D unresolved. Germline CDR1 and CDR2: SGHDT and YYEEEE. Trimming took 0 bases from V and 4 from J, leaving 8 bases between them. The CDR3 has 14 residues. This chain's CDR3 is CASSLGHGNQPQHF. DNA of the CDR3: TGTGCCAGCAGCTTGGGCCACGGGAATCAGCCCCAGCATTTT.

The CDR3 is CASEVAREYEQYF. The DNA of the CDR3 is TGTGCCAGCGAGGTAGCCAGAGAATACGAGCAGTACTTC. The V gene is TRBV28, the J gene TRBJ2-7; D call uncertain. This CDR3 is 13 amino acids long. The germline gives CDR1 MDHEN, CDR2 SYDVKM. Trimming removed 8 bases at V and 4 bases at J, with 15 bases between.

V usage is TRBV11-2 and J usage is TRBJ2-5; no definite D call. There are 12 residues in the CDR3. CDR1 SGHAT and CDR2 FQNNGV come from the germline V gene. With 5 bases removed from V and 6 bases from J, the gap between germline ends came to 10 bases. The DNA of the CDR3 is TGTGCCAGCAGCAATGATGGCCAGACCCAGTACTTC. Protein: CASSNDGQTQYF.

J is TRBJ2-7 and V is TRBV7-6; D perhaps matches TRBD2 (6 bases). CDR3 length: 15 amino acids. The ends were cut back, 0 bases at V and 4 bases at J, with 13 bases in the middle. The germline V gene has CDR1 SGHVS and CDR2 FNYEAQ. The CDR3 protein is CASSLADASVYEQYF. Here the CDR3 DNA reads TGTGCCAGCAGCTTAGCAGATGCTAGCGTTTACGAGCAGTACTTC.

The rearrangement uses TRBV29-1 and TRBJ2-3; no clear D gene. There are 14 residues in the CDR3. In germline, CDR1 is SQVTM, CDR2 ANQGSEA. The V and J ends lost 4 bases and 0 bases respectively, with 11 bases between them. DNA for the CDR3: TGCAGCGTTGGTCTGGATACTAGCACAGATACGCAGTATTTT. It yields the protein CSVGLDTSTDTQYF.

This clone occurred a few times. The V gene is TRBV23-1, the J gene TRBJ2-5, with D possibly called TRBD1 or TRBD2 (5 bases each). TRBV23-1 is an open reading frame whose function is uncertain. With 7 bases removed from V and 1 base from J, the gap between germline ends came to 25 bases. The CDR3 runs to 18 residues. The CDR3 sequence: CASIRGTPDIRFQETQYF. The CDR3 nucleotides are TGCGCCAGCATCAGAGGGACGCCGGATATAAGATTCCAAGAGACCCAGTACTTC.

This clone turned up a few times. The chain combines TRBV7-9 with TRBJ1-2; unclear D gene. Germline V CDR1 and CDR2: SEHNR, FQNEAQ (reference sequence). V shed 5 bases and J shed 5 bases, with 12 bases lying between them. The CDR3 covers 13 residues. The DNA for the CDR3 is TGTGCCAGCAGCCTCAAGGACGTTTATGGCTACACCTTC. Translation gives CASSLKDVYGYTF.

There are a few counts of this clone. The rearrangement joins TRBV29-1 to TRBJ1-1; no clear D gene. Germline assignment: CDR1 SQVTM and CDR2 ANQGSEA. The CDR3 spans 10 residues. V lost 5 bases, J lost 1 base, and 2 bases lay in between. DNA of the CDR3: TGCAGCGTTTGGAACACTGAAGCTTTCTTT. This sequence encodes CSVWNTEAFF.

V is TRBV28 and J is TRBJ2-7; 11 nucleotides agree with TRBD2. This CDR3 has 15 amino acids. Germline CDR1 MDHEN, CDR2 SYDVKM. After removal of 5 bases from V and 1 base from J, the junction contained 4 bases not matched to a gene. CDR3 residues: CASSPLAGESYEQYF. The CDR3 DNA reads as TGTGCCAGCAGTCCACTAGCGGGAGAATCCTACGAGCAGTACTTC.

The sample holds a few counts of this clone. CDR3 in DNA: TGTGCCAGCAGCTTAACAGATACGCAGTATTTT. Translating gives CASSLTDTQYF. The V gene is TRBV11-2, the J gene TRBJ2-3; the D is unclear. V was trimmed by 2 bases and J by 3 bases, leaving 0 bases between them. CDR1 and CDR2 from the germline V gene are SGHAT and FQNNGV. The length of the CDR3 is 11 residues.

The genes are TRBV28 and TRBJ2-2, with 10 nucleotides matching TRBD1. Per the germline V gene, CDR1 is MDHEN and CDR2 is SYDVKM. This CDR3 region has 15 residues. Trimming at V came to 4 bases and at J to 6 bases, leaving 5 bases not matched to a gene. This CDR3 is CASSYRGQGSGELFF. CDR3 coding DNA: TGTGCCAGCAGTTACCGGGGACAGGGGTCCGGGGAGCTGTTTTTT.

The chain combines TRBV23-1 with TRBJ2-7, with 8 bases lining up with TRBD2. TRBV23-1 is placed among ORFs of uncertain function. The CDR3 is made up of 15 amino acids. Losses at the gene ends were 7 bases for V and 4 bases for J; bases not matched to a gene: 12. In nucleotides, the CDR3 is TGCGCCAGCACCCCGCATCCAGCGGGGGCTTACGAGCAGTACTTC. Translation: CASTPHPAGAYEQYF.

The rearrangement joins TRBV7-9 to TRBJ2-7; perhaps D is TRBD1 or TRBD2 (5 bases each). The V gene's germline CDR1 is SEHNR and CDR2 FQNEAQ (reference sequence). V dropped 3 bases and J dropped 6 bases, with 18 bases sitting between them. The CDR3 covers 15 residues. The CDR3 here is CASSFGPGLHSEQYF. CDR3 sequence (DNA): TGTGCCAGCAGCTTTGGACCGGGGCTTCACTCCGAGCAGTACTTC.

This clone was recorded once. The rearrangement uses TRBV2 and TRBJ2-7; 8 bases agree with TRBD1. The CDR3 runs to 14 residues. Germline CDR1 and CDR2: SNHLY and FYNNEI. Trimming took 5 bases from V and 4 from J; bases not matched to a gene: 7. The CDR3 DNA is TGTGCCAGCAGTACGGACAGGGAGAAATACGAGCAGTACTTC. This sequence encodes CASSTDREKYEQYF. Full variable domain (missing parts from reference TRBV2 and TRBJ2-7): EPEVTQTPSHQVTQMGQEVILRCVPISNHLYFYWYRQILGQKVEFLVSFYNNEISEKSEIFDDQFSVERPDGSNFTLKIRSTKLEDSAMYFCASSTDREKYEQYFGPGTRLTVT.

The J gene is TRBJ2-7, the V gene TRBV27; D is perhaps TRBD1 (5 bases). CDR1 is MNHEY and CDR2 is SMNVEV in the germline V gene (reference sequence). V lost 4 bases to trimming and J lost 7 bases, with 14 bases between them. This CDR3 has 13 amino acids. In nucleotides, the CDR3 is TGTGCCAGCAGTTCGATATCAGGGCCTGAGCAGTACTTC. Translating gives CASSSISGPEQYF.

Notes on this clone: Other nucleotide sequences from this sample produce the same CDR3. This chain uses TRBV5-1 with TRBJ2-7, with D unclear. Trimming cost V 2 bases and J 3 bases, with 6 bases left between them. The germline gives CDR1 SGHRS, CDR2 YFSETQ. CDR3 length: 12 residues. This chain's CDR3 is CASSLGGYEQYF. CDR3 DNA: TGCGCCAGCAGCTTAGGCGGCTACGAGCAGTACTTC.